Below are 10 T cell receptor beta chains sequenced from a single sample in a study of CD8+ T cells in alopecia areata. A panel of CD4, CD8alpha, NKG2D, NKG2ACE and other markers served to sort pooled cutaneous lymph node cells. Once RNA had been extracted, it was reverse transcribed into cDNA to act as the sequencing template. The assay was immunoSEQ multiplex PCR, and TCRdb's table has in-frame clones only and misses some. The sample presents around 290,000 clones, none singletons. Sample: CD4+ T cells sorted from a lymph node. These receptors came from a C3H/HeJ mouse with alopecia areata. Strain haplotype (MHC): H2-k.

Details on this clone: Mouse germline and gene names are used. The sequenced fragment ends 4 residues before the CDR3 boundary, so the rest is inferred from the germline J gene. The chain uses TRBV5 and TRBJ2-3; maybe TRBD1 (5 bases). The ends were cut back, 2 bases at V and 3 bases at J, with 9 bases in the middle. Germline V gives CDR1 LGHNA, CDR2 YNLKQL (reference sequence). This CDR3 contains 14 residues. The CDR3 DNA, read in part, is TGTGCCAGCAGCCAACCAGGGCGCGCAGAA. This codes for CASSQPGRAE. The complete CDR3 reads CASSQPGRAETLYF.

This clone was found a few times. Germline and genes: mouse. Read coverage stops 4 residues before the CDR3 terminus; the germline J gene supplies the remainder. The gene calls are TRBV13-3 and TRBJ1-2; 10 bases are a match to TRBD1. V shed 6 bases, J shed 3 bases, and the junction held 5 bases outside the gene matches. The germline gives CDR1 NNHDY, CDR2 SYVADS. CDR3 length equals 14 residues. CDR3 in amino acids: CASKRDRGDSDYTF. The part of the CDR3 DNA that was read is TGTGCCAGCAAAAGGGACAGGGGTGACTCC.

Worth noting for this clone: Gene names follow the mouse nomenclature. The read halts 4 residues ahead of the CDR3 end, with the missing end drawn from the germline J gene. The V gene is TRBV19, the J gene TRBJ2-2, with D perhaps TRBD2 (6 bases). Between the trimmed V and J ends, which lost 4 bases and 5 bases, there was a span of 6 bases. Germline loops: CDR1 FNHDT, CDR2 SITEND (reference sequence). The CDR3 spans 12 residues. CDR3 amino acids: CASSGGTGQLYF. CDR3 DNA (partial): TGTGCCAGCAGTGGGGGGACCGGG.

The table lists this clone with a few counts. Gene names and germline refer to mouse. The DNA ends 4 residues before the CDR3 does, and the rest of the CDR3 is filled in from the germline J gene. The chain couples TRBV13-3 to TRBJ2-5, with TRBD2 matching 9 bases. J was trimmed by 1 base and V by 3 bases; bases with no gene match: 3. The CDR3 runs 15 residues. Germline V gene sequence: CDR1 NNHDY, CDR2 SYVADS. The CDR3 here is CASSVTGGYQDTQYF. The covered CDR3 bases are TGTGCCAGCAGTGTGACTGGGGGATACCAAGAC.

The table lists this clone with a few counts. Each gene name is a mouse one. The read falls 3 residues short of the CDR3 end, and the missing part is taken from the germline J gene. The chain has TRBV5 and TRBJ1-6; D is undetermined. TRBJ1-6 is designated an ORF whose function remains uncertain. V was clipped by 5 bases and J by 8 bases, with 7 bases between them. Germline-derived CDR1 and CDR2 are LGHNA and YNLKQL (reference sequence). The CDR3 consists of 12 residues. CDR3 loop: CASSSQDSPLYF. CDR3 bases read: TGTGCCAGCAGCTCCCAGGATTCGCCC.

For this clone: Mouse germline and gene names are used. The CDR3 goes on 4 residues after the read ends, and that part is filled in from the germline J gene. The sample carries other DNA sequences with the same CDR3. This sequence joins TRBV19 and TRBJ2-5; TRBD1 aligns across 8 bases. The CDR3 consists of 13 residues. CDR1 and CDR2 from the germline V gene are FNHDT and SITEND (reference sequence). The sequenced part of the CDR3 DNA is TGTGCCAGCAGTATCAGGGGGCGAGAC. This gives the protein CASSIRGRD. The complete CDR3 sequence is CASSIRGRDTQYF.

A remark on this clone: Each gene name is a mouse one. Sequencing ends 4 residues short of the CDR3 end; the germline J gene provides the rest. The chain combines TRBV13-2 with TRBJ2-1; D is perhaps TRBD2 (7 bases). The germline CDR1 and CDR2 sequences are NNHNN and SYGAGS (reference sequence). Trimming removed 2 bases from V and 0 bases from J, with 9 bases in between. This CDR3 has 15 residues. The sequenced CDR3 bases are TGTGCCAGCGGTGAAGGGGGGGTTAACTATGCT. It specifies CASGEGGVNYA. Given in full, the CDR3 is CASGEGGVNYAEQFF.

This clone was observed a handful of times. Mouse gene names apply. The sequence runs out 4 residues before the end of the CDR3; the remainder is reconstructed from the germline J gene. V usage is TRBV19 and J usage is TRBJ2-5, with 7 bases that match TRBD2. CDR3 length: 14 amino acids. Trimming at V came to 5 bases and at J to 1 base, leaving 4 bases not matched to a gene. In germline, CDR1 is FNHDT, CDR2 SITEND (reference sequence). The part of the CDR3 DNA that was read is TGTGCCAGCAGGAACTGGGGTCACCAAGAC. It codes for CASRNWGHQD. The CDR3, in full, reads CASRNWGHQDTQYF.

This clone showed up just a few times. These gene names are mouse names. Coverage ceases 4 residues before the CDR3 finishes, and the germline J gene fills in the end. Other DNA variants within this sample encode the same CDR3. The V gene is TRBV13-2, the J gene TRBJ1-2; no firm D call. V lost 1 base and J lost 2, with 6 bases in between. The V gene's germline CDR1 is NNHNN and CDR2 SYGAGS (reference sequence). This CDR3 is built from 13 residues. The CDR3 loop reads CASGDLGNSDYTF. The sequenced CDR3 bases are TGTGCCAGCGGTGATCTAGGGAACTCC.

For this clone: Gene labels here are mouse ones. The CDR3 end falls 4 residues outside the read, so it is completed with the germline J gene. V usage is TRBV13-2 and J usage is TRBJ2-1; 9 bases align to TRBD2. This CDR3 region has 15 residues. The germline gives CDR1 NNHNN, CDR2 SYGAGS (reference sequence). The J segment lost 2 bases and the V segment lost 3 bases, leaving 3 bases of the junction unmatched. The CDR3: CASGGTGGYYAEQFF. The part of the CDR3 DNA that was read is TGTGCCAGCGGTGGAACTGGGGGGTACTATGCT.